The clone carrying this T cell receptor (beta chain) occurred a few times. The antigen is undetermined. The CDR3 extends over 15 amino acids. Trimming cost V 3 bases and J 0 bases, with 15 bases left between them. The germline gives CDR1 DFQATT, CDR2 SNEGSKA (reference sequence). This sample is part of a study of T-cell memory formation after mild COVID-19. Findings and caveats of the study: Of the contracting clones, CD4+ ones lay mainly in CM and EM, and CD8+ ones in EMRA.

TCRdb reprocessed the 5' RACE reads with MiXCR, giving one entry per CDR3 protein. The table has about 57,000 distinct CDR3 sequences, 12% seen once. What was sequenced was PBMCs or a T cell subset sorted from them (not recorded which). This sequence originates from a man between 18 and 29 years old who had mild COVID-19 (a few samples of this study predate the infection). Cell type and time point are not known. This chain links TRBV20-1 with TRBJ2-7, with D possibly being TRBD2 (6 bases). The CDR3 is CSARPPAGPSYEQYF. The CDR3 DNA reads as TGCAGTGCTAGGCCACCTGCGGGGCCCTCCTACGAGCAGTACTTC.